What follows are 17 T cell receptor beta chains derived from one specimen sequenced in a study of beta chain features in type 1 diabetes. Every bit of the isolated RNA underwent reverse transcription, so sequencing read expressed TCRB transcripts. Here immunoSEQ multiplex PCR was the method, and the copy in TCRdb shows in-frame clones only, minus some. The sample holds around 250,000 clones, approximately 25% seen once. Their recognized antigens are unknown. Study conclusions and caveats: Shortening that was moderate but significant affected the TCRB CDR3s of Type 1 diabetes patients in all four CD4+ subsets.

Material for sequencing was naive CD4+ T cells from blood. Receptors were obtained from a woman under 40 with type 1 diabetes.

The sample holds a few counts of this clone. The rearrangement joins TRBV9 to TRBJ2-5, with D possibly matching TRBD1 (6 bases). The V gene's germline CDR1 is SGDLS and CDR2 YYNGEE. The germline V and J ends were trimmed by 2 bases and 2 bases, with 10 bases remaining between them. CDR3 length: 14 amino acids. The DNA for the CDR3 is TGTGCCAGCAGCGTCATAGGGGGACAAGAGACCCAGTACTTC. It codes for CASSVIGGQETQYF.

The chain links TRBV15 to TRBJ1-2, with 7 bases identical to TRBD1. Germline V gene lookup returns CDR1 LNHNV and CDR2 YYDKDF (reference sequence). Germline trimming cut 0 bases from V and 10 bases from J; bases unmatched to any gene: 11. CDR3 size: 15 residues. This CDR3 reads CATSRERETGTFYTF. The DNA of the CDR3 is TGTGCCACCAGCAGAGAGAGAGAGACAGGGACTTTCTACACCTTC.

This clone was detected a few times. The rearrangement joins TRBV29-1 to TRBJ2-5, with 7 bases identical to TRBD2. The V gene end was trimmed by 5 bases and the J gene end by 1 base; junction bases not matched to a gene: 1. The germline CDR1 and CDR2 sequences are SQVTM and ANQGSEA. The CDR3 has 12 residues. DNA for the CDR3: TGCAGCGTTAGGGAGGGCCAAGAGACCCAGTACTTC. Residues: CSVREGQETQYF.

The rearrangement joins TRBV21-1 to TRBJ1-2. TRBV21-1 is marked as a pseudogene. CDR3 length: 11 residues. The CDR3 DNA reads TGTGCCAGCAGCAAAGGGAGGGAGGAAACCTTC. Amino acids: CASSKGREETF.

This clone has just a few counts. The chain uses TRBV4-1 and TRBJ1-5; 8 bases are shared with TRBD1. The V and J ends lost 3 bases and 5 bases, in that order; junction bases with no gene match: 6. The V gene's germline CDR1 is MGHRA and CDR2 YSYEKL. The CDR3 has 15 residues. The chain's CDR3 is CASSHPDREDQPQHF. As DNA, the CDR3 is TGCGCCAGCAGCCATCCGGACAGGGAAGATCAGCCCCAGCATTTT.

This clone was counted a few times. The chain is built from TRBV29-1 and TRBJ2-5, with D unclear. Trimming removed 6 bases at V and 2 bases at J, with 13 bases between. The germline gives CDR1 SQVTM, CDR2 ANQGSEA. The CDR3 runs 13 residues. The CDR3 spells CSVANQRQETQYF. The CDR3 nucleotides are TGCAGCGTCGCAAACCAGAGGCAAGAGACCCAGTACTTC. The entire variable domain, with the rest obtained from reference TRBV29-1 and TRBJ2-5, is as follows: SAVISQKPSRDICQRGTSLTIQCQVDSQVTMMFWYRQQPGQSLTLIATANQGSEATYESGFVIDKFPISRPNLTFSTLTVSNMSPEDSSIYLCSVANQRQETQYFGPGTRLLVL.

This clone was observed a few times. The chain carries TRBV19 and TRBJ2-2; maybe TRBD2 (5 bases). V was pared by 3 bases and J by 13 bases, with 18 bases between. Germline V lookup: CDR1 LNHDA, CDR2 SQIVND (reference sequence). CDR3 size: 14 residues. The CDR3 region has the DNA TGTGCCAGTAGTATCGGACGGAGGAATTATTGGCTGTTTTTT. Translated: CASSIGRRNYWLFF.

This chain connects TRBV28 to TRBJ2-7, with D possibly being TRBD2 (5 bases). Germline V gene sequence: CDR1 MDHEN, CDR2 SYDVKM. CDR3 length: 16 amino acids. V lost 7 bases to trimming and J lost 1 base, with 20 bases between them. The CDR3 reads CASTSGAALFSYEQYF. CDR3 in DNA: TGTGCCAGCACCAGCGGTGCCGCCCTCTTTTCCTACGAGCAGTACTTC.

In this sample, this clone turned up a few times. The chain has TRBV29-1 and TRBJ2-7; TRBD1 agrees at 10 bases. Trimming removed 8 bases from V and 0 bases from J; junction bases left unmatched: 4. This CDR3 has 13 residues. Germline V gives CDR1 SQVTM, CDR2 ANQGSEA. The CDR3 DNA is TGCAGCACGAGGACAGGGGGCTCCTACGAGCAGTACTTC. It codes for CSTRTGGSYEQYF.

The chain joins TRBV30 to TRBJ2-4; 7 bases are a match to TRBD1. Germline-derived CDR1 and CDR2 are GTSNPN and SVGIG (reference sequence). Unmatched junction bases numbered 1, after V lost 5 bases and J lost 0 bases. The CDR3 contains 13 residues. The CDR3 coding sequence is TGTGCCTGGGACAGGGAAGCCAAAAACATTCAGTACTTC. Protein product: CAWDREAKNIQYF.

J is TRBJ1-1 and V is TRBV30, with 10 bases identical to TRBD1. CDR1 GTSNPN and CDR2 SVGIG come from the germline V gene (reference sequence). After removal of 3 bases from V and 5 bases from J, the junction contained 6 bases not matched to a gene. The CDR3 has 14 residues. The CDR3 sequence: CAWSPGTGETEAFF. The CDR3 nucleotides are TGTGCCTGGAGCCCCGGGACAGGGGAAACTGAAGCTTTCTTT.

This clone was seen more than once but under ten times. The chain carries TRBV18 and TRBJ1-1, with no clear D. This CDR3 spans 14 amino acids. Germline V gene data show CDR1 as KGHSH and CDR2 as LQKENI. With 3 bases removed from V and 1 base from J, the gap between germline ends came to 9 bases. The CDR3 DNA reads TGTGCCAGCTCACCCGTAGACAAGAACACTGAAGCTTTCTTT. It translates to CASSPVDKNTEAFF.

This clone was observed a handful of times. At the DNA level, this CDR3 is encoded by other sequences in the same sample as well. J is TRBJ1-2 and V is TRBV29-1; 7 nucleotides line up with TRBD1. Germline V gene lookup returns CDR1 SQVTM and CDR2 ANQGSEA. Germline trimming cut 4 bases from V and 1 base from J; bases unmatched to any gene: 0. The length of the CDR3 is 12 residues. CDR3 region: CSVGDSNYGYTF. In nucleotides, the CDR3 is TGCAGCGTTGGGGACAGTAACTATGGCTACACCTTC.

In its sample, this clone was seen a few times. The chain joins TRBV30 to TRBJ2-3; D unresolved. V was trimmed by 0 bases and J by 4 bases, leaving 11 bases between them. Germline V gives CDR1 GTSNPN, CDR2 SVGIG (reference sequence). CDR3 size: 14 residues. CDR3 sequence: CAWSVGASADTQYF. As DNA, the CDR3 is TGTGCCTGGAGTGTGGGTGCCAGCGCAGATACGCAGTATTTT.

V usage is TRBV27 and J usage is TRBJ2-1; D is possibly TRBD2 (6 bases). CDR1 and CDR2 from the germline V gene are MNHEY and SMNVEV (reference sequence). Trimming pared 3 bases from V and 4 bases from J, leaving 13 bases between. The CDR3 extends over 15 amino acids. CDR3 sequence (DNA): TGTGCCAGCAGTTTGAACCGGGACTTGTACAATGAGCAGTTCTTC. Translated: CASSLNRDLYNEQFF.

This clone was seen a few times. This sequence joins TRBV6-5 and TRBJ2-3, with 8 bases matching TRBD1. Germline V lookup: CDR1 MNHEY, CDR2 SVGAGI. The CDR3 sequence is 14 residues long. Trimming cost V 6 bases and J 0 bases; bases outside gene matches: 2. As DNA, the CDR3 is TGTGCCAGCAGCAGGGACAGGAGCACAGATACGCAGTATTTT. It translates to CASSRDRSTDTQYF.

Here the CDR3 DNA reads TGTGCCAGCACCTCTGTAACGGGGGAGACCCAGTACTTC. Translated, it gives CASTSVTGETQYF. The rearrangement links TRBV7-9 to TRBJ2-5, with D maybe TRBD2 (5 bases). V was pared by 7 bases and J by 5 bases, with 14 bases between. Germline CDR1 and CDR2: SEHNR and FQNEAQ (reference sequence). The CDR3 covers 13 residues. The complete variable domain, with remaining parts taken from reference TRBV7-9 and TRBJ2-5, reads DTGVSQNPRHKITKRGQNVTFRCDPISEHNRLYWYRQTLGQGPEFLTYFQNEAQLEKSRLLSDRFSAERPKGSFSTLEIQRTEQGDSAMYLCASTSVTGETQYFGPGTRLLVL.